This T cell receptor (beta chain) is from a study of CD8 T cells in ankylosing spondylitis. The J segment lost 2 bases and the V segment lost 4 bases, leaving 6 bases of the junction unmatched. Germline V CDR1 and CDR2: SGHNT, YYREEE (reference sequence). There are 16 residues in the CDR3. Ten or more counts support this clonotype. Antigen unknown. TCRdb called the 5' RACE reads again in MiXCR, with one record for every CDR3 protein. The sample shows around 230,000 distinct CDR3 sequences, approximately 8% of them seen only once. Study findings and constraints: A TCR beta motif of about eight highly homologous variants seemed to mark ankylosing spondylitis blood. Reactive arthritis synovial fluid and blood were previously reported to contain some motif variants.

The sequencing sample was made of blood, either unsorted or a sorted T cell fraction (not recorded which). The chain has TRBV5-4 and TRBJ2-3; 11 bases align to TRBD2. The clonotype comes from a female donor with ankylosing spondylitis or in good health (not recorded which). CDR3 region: CASSKMTSGTTDTQYF. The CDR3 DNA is TGTGCCAGCAGCAAAATGACTAGCGGGACCACAGATACGCAGTATTTT.